This paragraph reports one TCR beta chain. This receptor's antigen is unknown. Base-call qualities are not available, and no considerably larger clone is one nucleotide away. The sample is drawn from a study of graft-versus-host responses after intestinal transplantation (dated by TCRdb to about 2021). For context, the study as a whole: The transplants that recipients got were multivisceral, liver-intestinal, or isolated intestinal. All recipients received anti-thymocyte globulin induction followed by maintenance tacrolimus and steroids for two to four years. Graft-versus-host and host-versus-graft alloreactive T cell clones were tracked in the graft, circulation and bone marrow after intestinal transplantation using bulk TCR-beta CDR3 sequencing. Alloreactive clones were identified by sequencing pre-transplant mixed lymphocyte reaction products and comparing them with unstimulated pre-transplant donor and recipient T cells. A cohort of around 25 intestinal transplant recipients, including one retransplant, was enrolled, and 3 patients lacking pretransplant specimens were excluded. Donor T cell macrochimerism was defined as a peak of at least 4% donor T cells among recipient peripheral blood mononuclear cells. Rather than going through the commercial service, samples from three later patients were sequenced in-house on an Illumina MiSeq and processed with MiXCR. Results the study describes overall, beyond this receptor: Early after transplant, peak levels of circulating GvH clones were found to be associated with declines in HvG clones. GvH clones were detected in recipient bone marrow, and some appeared earlier in ileal mucosa or blood, consistent with an intestinal mucosal origin. In the allografts of patients with donor T cell macrochimerism, GvH to HvG T cell clonal ratios were high. Conclusions were limited by the relatively low number and heterogeneity of intestinal transplant patients.

The library was produced with the immunoSEQ multiplex PCR assay. For most patients, high-throughput TCR-beta CDR3 sequencing of genomic DNA was performed by Adaptive Biotechnologies. The authors' analysis ran thus. TCR sequencing data were retrieved from Adaptive's ImmunoSEQ software for about 17 patients, whereas a few other patients were processed with MiXCR and VDJtools. Because the origin of CDR3 nucleotide sequences shared between donor and recipient could not be assigned, those sequences were removed. To count as alloreactive, a clone needed at least 2-fold expansion over unstimulated cells and a minimum CFSE-low frequency of 0.002% (template counts) or 0.001% (read counts). Mappable clones were those detected in sequenced pre-transplant spleen, lymph node, or MLR CFSE-low populations of the donor or recipient. Cumulative frequency of alloreactive clones was calculated as a percentage of all sequences weighted by copy number. TCRdb retrieved this table from immuneACCESS and kept in-frame rearrangements only. Not all clones are present; in checked studies, unresolved V genes account for under half, and no reason is known for the remainder. V, J and clone size are taken as reported in that table, and D and trimming were inferred from the DNA itself. This sample gives some 22,000 clones in total; 90% of them show up just once. The ten largest clonotypes hold about 2% of the sample.

In the first month after transplant, blood samples were collected up to 4 times, and after that at least monthly when available. According to the germline V gene, CDR1 reads MGHRA and CDR2 reads YSYEKL. The V and J ends are trimmed by 4 bases and 0 bases, leaving 13 bases between them. From the cysteine up to the phenylalanine, the CDR3 has a length of 16 residues. The sequence is cut down to CDR3 DNA, 48 bases in frame from base 1. The sample in question was PBMCs, obtained approximately 38 days after intestinal transplant. In this chain, TRBV4-1 is recombined with TRBJ1-5, with TRBD1 tentatively as D gene (6 bases match). The receptor's source is a human patient who received an intestinal transplant, so some T cells may come from the graft donor. The CDR3 region: CASSLRRGYSNQPQHF. At the DNA level, the sequence is TGCGCCAGCAGCCTAAGGAGGGGGTATAGCAATCAGCCCCAGCATTTT.